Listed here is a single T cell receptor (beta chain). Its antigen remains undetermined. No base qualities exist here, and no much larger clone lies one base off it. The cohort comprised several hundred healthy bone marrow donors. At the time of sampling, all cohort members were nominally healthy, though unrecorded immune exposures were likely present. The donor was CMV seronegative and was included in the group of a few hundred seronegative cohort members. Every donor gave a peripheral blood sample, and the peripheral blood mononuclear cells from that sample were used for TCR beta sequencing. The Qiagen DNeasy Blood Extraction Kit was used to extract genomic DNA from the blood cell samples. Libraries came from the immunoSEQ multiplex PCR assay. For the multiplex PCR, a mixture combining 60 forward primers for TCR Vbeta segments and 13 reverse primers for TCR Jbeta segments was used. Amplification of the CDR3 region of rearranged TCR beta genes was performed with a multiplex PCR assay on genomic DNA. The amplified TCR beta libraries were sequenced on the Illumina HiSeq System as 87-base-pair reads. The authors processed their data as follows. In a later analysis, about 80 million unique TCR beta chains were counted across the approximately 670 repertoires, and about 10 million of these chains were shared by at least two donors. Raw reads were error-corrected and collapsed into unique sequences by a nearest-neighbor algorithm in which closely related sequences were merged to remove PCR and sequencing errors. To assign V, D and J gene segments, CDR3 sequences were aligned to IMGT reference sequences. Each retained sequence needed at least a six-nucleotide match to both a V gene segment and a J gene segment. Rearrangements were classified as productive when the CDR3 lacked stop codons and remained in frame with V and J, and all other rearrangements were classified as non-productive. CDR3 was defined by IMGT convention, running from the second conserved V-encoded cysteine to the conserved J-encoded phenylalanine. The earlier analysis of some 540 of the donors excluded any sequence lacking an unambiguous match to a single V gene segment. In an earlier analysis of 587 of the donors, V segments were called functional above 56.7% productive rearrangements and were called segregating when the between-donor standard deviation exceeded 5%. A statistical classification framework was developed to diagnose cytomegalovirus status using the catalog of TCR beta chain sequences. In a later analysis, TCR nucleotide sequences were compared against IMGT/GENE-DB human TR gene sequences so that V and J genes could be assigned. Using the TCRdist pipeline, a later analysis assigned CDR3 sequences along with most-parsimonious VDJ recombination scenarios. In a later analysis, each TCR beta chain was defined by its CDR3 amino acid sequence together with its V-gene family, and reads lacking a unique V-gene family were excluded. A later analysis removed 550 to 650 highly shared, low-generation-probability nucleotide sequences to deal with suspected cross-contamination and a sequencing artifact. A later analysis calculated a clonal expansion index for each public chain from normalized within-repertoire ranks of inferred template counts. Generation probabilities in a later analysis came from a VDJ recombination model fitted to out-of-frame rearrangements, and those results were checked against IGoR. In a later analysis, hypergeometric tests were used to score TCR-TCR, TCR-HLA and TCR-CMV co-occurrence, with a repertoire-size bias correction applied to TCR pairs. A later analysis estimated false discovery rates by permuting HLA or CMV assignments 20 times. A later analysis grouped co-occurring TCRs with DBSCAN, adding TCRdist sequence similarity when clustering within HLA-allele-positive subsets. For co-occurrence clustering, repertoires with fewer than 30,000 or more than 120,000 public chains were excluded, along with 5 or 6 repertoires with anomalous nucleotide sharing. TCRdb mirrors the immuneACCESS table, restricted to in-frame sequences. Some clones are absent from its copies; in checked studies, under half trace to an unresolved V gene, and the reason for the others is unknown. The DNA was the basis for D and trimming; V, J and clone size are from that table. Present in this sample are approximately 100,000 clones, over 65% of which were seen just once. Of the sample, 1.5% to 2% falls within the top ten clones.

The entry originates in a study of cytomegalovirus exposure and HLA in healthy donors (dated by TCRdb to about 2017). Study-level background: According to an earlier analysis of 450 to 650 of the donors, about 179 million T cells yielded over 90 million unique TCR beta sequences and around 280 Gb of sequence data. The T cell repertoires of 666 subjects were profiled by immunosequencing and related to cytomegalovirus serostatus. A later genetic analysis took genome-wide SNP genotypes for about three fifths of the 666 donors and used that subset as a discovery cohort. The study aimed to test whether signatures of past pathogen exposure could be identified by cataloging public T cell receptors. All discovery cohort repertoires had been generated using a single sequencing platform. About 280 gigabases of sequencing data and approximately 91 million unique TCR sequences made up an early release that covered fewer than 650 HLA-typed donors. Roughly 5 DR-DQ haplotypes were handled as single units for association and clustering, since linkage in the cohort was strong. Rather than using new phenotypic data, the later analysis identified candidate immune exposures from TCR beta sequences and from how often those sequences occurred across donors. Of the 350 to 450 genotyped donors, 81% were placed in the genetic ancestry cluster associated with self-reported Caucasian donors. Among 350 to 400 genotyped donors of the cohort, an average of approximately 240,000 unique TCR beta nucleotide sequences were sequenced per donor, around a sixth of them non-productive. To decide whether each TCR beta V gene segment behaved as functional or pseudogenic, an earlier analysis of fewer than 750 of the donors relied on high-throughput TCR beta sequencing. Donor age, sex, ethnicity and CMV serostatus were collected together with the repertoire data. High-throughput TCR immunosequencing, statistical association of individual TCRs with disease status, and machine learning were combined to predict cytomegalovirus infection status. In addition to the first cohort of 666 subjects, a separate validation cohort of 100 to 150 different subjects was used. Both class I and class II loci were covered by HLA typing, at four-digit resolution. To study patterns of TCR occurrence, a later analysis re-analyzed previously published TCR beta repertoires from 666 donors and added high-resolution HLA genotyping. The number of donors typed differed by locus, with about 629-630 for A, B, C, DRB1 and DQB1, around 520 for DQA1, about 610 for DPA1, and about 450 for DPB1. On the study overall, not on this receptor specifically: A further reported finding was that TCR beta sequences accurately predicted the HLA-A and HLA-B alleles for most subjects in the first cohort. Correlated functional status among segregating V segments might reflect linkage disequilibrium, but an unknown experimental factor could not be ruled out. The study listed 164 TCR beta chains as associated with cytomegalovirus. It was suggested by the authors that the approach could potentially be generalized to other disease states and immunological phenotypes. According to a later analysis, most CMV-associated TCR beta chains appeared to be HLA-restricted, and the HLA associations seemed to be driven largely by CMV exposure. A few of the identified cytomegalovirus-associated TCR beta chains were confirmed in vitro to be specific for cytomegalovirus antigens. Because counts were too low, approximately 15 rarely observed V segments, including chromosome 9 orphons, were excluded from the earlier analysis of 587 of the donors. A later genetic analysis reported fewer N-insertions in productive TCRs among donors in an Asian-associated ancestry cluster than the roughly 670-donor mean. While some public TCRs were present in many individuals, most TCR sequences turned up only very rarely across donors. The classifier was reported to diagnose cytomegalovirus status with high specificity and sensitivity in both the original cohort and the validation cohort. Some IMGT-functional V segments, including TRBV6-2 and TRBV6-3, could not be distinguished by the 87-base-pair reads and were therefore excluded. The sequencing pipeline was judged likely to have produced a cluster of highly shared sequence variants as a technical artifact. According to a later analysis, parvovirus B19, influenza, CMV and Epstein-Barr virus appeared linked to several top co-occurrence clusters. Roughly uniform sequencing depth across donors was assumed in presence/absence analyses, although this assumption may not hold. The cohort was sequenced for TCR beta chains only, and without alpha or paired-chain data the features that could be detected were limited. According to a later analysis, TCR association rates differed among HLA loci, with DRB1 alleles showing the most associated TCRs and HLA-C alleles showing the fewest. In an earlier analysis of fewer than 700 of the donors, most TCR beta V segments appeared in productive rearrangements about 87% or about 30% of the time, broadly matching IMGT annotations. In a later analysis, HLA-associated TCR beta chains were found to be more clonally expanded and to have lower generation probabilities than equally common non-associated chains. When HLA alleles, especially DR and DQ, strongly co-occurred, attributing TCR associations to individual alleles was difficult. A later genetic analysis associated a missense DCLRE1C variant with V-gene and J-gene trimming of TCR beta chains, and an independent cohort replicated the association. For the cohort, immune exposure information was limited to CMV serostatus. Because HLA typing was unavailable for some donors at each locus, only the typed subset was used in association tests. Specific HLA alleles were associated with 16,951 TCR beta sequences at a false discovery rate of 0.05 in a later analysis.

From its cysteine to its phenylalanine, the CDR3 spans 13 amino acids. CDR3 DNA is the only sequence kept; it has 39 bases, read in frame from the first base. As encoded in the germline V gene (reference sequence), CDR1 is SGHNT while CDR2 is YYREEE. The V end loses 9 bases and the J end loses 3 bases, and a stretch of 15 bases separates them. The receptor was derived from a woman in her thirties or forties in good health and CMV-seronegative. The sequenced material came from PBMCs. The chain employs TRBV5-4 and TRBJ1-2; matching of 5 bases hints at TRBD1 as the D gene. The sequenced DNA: TGTGCCACCCACCGTTGGGGGGACTATGGCTACACCTTC. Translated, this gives CATHRWGDYGYTF.